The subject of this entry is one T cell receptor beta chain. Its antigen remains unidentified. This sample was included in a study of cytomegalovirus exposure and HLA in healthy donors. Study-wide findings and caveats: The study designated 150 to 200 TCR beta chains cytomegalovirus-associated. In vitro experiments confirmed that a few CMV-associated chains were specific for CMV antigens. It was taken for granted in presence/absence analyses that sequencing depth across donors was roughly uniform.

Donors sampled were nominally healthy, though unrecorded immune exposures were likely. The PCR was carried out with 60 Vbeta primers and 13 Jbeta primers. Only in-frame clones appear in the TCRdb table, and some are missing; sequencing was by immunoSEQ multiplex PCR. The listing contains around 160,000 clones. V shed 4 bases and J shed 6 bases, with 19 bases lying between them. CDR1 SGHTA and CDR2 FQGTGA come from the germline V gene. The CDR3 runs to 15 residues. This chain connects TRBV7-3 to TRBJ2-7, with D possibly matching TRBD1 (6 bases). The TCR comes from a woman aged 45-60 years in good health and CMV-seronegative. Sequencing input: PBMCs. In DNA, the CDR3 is TGTGCCAGCAGCTACACCTCTGGGGGCGCGACCGAGCAGTACTTC. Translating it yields CASSYTSGGATEQYF.